The rows below give T cell receptor beta chains drawn from one sample of a study of blood T cell repertoires in COVID-19. Clones were sequenced by immunoSEQ multiplex PCR, and TCRdb holds only the in-frame ones, with some missing. The sample shows about 370,000 clones, 85% to 90% of them seen only once. Sequencing used PBMCs or T cells enriched from blood (not recorded which). The receptors were sampled from a man aged 18-30 years who had recovered from COVID-19. CDR3s include the opening cysteine and the closing phenylalanine or tryptophan. A D gene is named only where the DNA matches it firmly. Size tells how often a clone was seen (once, few, many) or the class of an expanded clone, and some rows leave it out.

size,D,J,V,CDR3,DNA
-,-,TRBJ2-4,TRBV5-8,CASSLWGDDNDIQYF,TGTGCCAGCAGCTTGTGGGGGGACGACAATGACATTCAGTACTTC
-,TRBD1,TRBJ1-1,TRBV5-8,CASSLLGQARATEAFF,TGTGCCAGCAGCTTACTCGGACAGGCCCGAGCCACTGAAGCTTTCTTT
-,-,TRBJ1-1,TRBV6-2/TRBV6-3,CASSYSSAGPNTEAFF,TGTGCCAGCAGTTACTCTTCCGCTGGGCCGAACACTGAAGCTTTCTTT
few,-,TRBJ2-5,TRBV28,CASNSPRDSNGETQYF,TGTGCCAGCAATTCTCCCCGGGACTCCAACGGGGAGACCCAGTACTTC
-,TRBD1,TRBJ1-2,TRBV2,CASSQGTGTYGYTF,TGTGCCAGCAGCCAAGGGACAGGGACTTATGGCTACACCTTC
once,-,TRBJ1-4,TRBV27,CASSPGLTRTEKLFF,TGTGCCAGCAGCCCGGGACTGACGAGAACAGAAAAACTGTTTTTT
-,-,TRBJ1-2,TRBV6-6,CASSYPEDGYTF,TGTGCCAGCAGTTACCCCGAGGATGGCTACACCTTC
-,-,TRBJ1-1,TRBV4-1,CASSQGGSNEAFF,TGCGCCAGCAGCCAAGGAGGGTCTAATGAAGCTTTCTTT
-,-,TRBJ1-4,TRBV9,CASSTPQGDTDVATNEKLFF,TGTGCCAGCAGCACCCCACAGGGAGACACGGACGTTGCAACTAATGAAAAACTGTTTTTT
-,-,TRBJ1-4,TRBV6-5,CASSTPQGEKLFF,TGTGCCAGCAGCACCCCTCAGGGGGAAAAACTGTTTTTT
-,TRBD1,TRBJ2-1,TRBV27,CASSRIGQGMSSEQFF,TGTGCCAGCAGCCGAATAGGACAGGGGATGTCCAGTGAGCAGTTCTTC
-,-,TRBJ1-1,TRBV7-3,CASSLDLNTEAFF,TGTGCCAGCAGCTTAGACTTGAACACTGAAGCTTTCTTT
-,-,TRBJ1-1,TRBV5-4,CASNKQGDTEAFF,TGTGCCAGTAACAAACAGGGCGACACTGAAGCTTTCTTT
-,TRBD2,TRBJ2-5,TRBV14,CASSQEMTSLETQYF,TGTGCCAGCAGCCAAGAAATGACTAGCTTGGAGACCCAGTACTTC
-,TRBD2,TRBJ2-4,TRBV27,CASSLMTSGQNIQYF,TGTGCCAGCAGTTTAATGACTAGCGGACAAAACATTCAGTACTTC
-,-,TRBJ2-1,TRBV7-2,CATRAPSSPGEQFF,TGTGCCACCAGGGCCCCGAGCTCACCGGGTGAGCAGTTCTTC
-,TRBD2,TRBJ2-3,TRBV27,CASSFLAGLGTDTQYF,TGTGCCAGCAGTTTTCTAGCGGGACTGGGGACAGATACGCAGTATTTT
-,-,TRBJ1-2,TRBV5-6,CASSSRREDGYTF,TGTGCCAGCAGCTCCCGGAGGGAAGATGGCTACACCTTC
few,-,TRBJ2-7,TRBV6-2/TRBV6-3,CASSSAYSSYEQYF,TGTGCCAGCAGTAGCGCATACTCCTCCTACGAGCAGTACTTC
-,TRBD1,TRBJ2-1,TRBV5-1,CASSLSRGQGLFNEQFF,TGCGCCAGCAGCTTGAGCCGGGGACAGGGTCTTTTCAATGAGCAGTTCTTC
-,TRBD1,TRBJ2-1,TRBV13,CASRWTGTYNEQFF,TGTGCCAGCAGGTGGACAGGGACCTACAATGAGCAGTTCTTC
-,-,TRBJ1-3,TRBV4-3,CASSQVPNSGNTIYF,TGCGCCAGCAGCCAAGTACCTAACTCTGGAAACACCATATATTTT
-,-,TRBJ1-4,TRBV5-1,CASSLGGADEKLFF,TGCGCCAGCAGCTTGGGGGGCGCGGATGAAAAACTGTTTTTT
-,-,TRBJ2-2,TRBV18,CASSTYTGELFF,TGTGCCAGCTCCACTTACACCGGGGAGCTGTTTTTT
-,TRBD2,TRBJ2-1,TRBV7-9,CASSQRGAGKAGSEQFF,TGTGCCAGCAGCCAGAGAGGGGCAGGGAAAGCGGGGTCTGAGCAGTTCTTC
-,-,TRBJ2-3,TRBV21-1,CASSFGHRESTDTQYF,TGTGCCAGCAGCTTCGGACACAGGGAAAGCACAGATACGCAGTATTTT
-,TRBD1,TRBJ1-1,TRBV30,CAWEQGTTEAFF,TGTGCCTGGGAACAGGGGACCACTGAAGCTTTCTTT
-,TRBD2,TRBJ2-1,TRBV19,CASSASGEQFF,TGTGCCAGTAGTGCTAGCGGTGAGCAGTTCTTC
-,TRBD1,TRBJ1-5,TRBV7-8,CASSSPYRDRANQPQHF,TGTGCCAGCAGCTCCCCCTATCGAGACAGGGCAAATCAGCCCCAGCATTTT
-,-,TRBJ1-5,TRBV19,CASSILGQPQHF,TGTGCCAGTAGTATCCTAGGACAGCCCCAGCATTTT
once,-,TRBJ1-2,TRBV7-2,CASSFPGVYGYTF,TGTGCCAGCAGCTTCCCGGGTGTCTATGGCTACACCTTC
-,-,TRBJ2-7,TRBV2,CASSDRSAGDYEQYF,TGTGCCAGCAGTGATCGTAGTGCCGGGGACTACGAGCAGTACTTC
-,-,TRBJ2-7,TRBV6-9,CASSYKAGDSYEQYF,TGTGCCAGCAGTTATAAGGCAGGCGATTCCTACGAGCAGTACTTC
-,TRBD2,TRBJ2-7,TRBV3-1/TRBV3-2,CASSQLFMCREGVSEQYF,TGTGCCAGCAGCCAACTTTTTATGTGTCGGGAGGGAGTGAGCGAGCAGTACTTC
few,-,TRBJ2-5,TRBV11-3,CASSPRGGEWETQYF,TGTGCCAGCAGCCCGAGGGGGGGGGAGTGGGAGACCCAGTACTTC
-,TRBD2,TRBJ2-1,TRBV7-9,CASSPGGTSDHNEQFF,TGTGCCAGCAGCCCGGGGGGGACTAGCGACCACAATGAGCAGTTCTTC
-,-,TRBJ1-5,TRBV12-5,CASGLGGDLNQPQHF,TGTGCTAGTGGTTTGGGGGGGGATTTAAATCAGCCCCAGCATTTT
-,-,TRBJ1-4,TRBV19,CASSHPAGGAGNEKLFF,TGTGCCAGTAGTCATCCGGCGGGGGGCGCAGGGAATGAAAAACTGTTTTTT
few,-,TRBJ1-6,TRBV27,CASSLHRSYNSPLHF,TGTGCCAGCAGTTTACACAGGTCCTATAATTCACCCCTCCACTTT
few,TRBD1,TRBJ1-6,TRBV5-1,CASSLGQGAAPLHF,TGCGCCAGCAGCTTGGGACAGGGGGCTGCACCCCTCCACTTT
-,-,TRBJ2-5,TRBV12-5,CASGFPRQETQYF,TGTGCTAGTGGTTTCCCTAGACAAGAGACCCAGTACTTC
-,-,TRBJ1-2,TRBV4-3,CASSPGGIGGYTF,TGCGCCAGCAGCCCCGGGGGGATAGGTGGCTACACCTTC
-,-,TRBJ1-5,TRBV5-1,CASSLAPGENNQPQHF,TGCGCCAGCAGCTTGGCTCCAGGGGAAAACAATCAGCCCCAGCATTTT
-,TRBD1,TRBJ1-5,TRBV2,CASRGTGGNQPQHF,TGTGCCAGCAGAGGGACAGGGGGCAATCAGCCCCAGCATTTT
-,-,TRBJ2-1,TRBV4-1,CASSAPGSSYNEQFF,TGCGCCAGCAGCGCCCCGGGGAGCTCCTACAATGAGCAGTTCTTC
-,TRBD2,TRBJ2-3,TRBV18,CASSPSGGSTDTQYF,TGTGCCAGCTCACCGAGCGGGGGGAGCACAGATACGCAGTATTTT
-,-,TRBJ2-3,TRBV9,CASSLYGSRSDTQYF,TGTGCCAGCAGCCTATACGGGTCTAGATCAGATACGCAGTATTTT
-,TRBD1,TRBJ1-6,TRBV4-2,CASSSGGNSPLHF,TGTGCCAGCAGCTCAGGGGGCAATTCACCCCTCCACTTT
-,-,TRBJ1-1,TRBV7-8,CASSLYSMNTEAFF,TGTGCCAGCAGCTTATACAGCATGAACACTGAAGCTTTCTTT
-,TRBD1,TRBJ1-5,TRBV28,CASSQGAFGPQHF,TGTGCCAGCAGCCAGGGGGCGTTTGGGCCCCAGCATTTT
-,TRBD2,TRBJ2-7,TRBV4-3,CASSLHITGTSGREQYF,TGCGCCAGCAGCCTGCATATAACCGGGACTAGCGGGAGAGAGCAGTACTTC
-,-,TRBJ1-3,TRBV6-5,CASRQLHTIYF,TGTGCCAGCAGACAGCTACACACCATATATTTT
-,TRBD2,TRBJ2-1,TRBV20-1,CSASKAGVFNEQFF,TGCAGTGCTAGTAAAGCGGGGGTATTCAATGAGCAGTTCTTC
-,-,TRBJ1-1,TRBV5-5,CASSLFSILRGEAFF,TGTGCCAGCAGCTTATTTTCGATCCTCCGAGGTGAAGCTTTCTTT
-,TRBD1,TRBJ2-1,TRBV24-1,CATSVKGGAVNEQFF,TGTGCCACCAGTGTGAAAGGGGGCGCAGTCAATGAGCAGTTCTTC